This T cell receptor (beta chain) originates from a study of cytomegalovirus exposure and HLA in healthy donors. Study findings and constraints: Earlier analysis found most TCR beta V segments productive about 90% or about 30% of the time.

The PCR had 60 Vbeta and 13 Jbeta primers. Libraries were prepared by immunoSEQ multiplex PCR; TCRdb keeps only in-frame clonotypes and omits some of them. The table records 100,000 or so clones, less than 80% of them present only once. Turning to this clone: Its antigen is unidentified. A junction end diverges from the germline sequence, so it may reflect a read error.

The CDR3 is 14 amino acids. Germline V gene lookup returns CDR1 MNHNS and CDR2 SASEGT. This TCR derives from a man between 40 and 49 years old in good health and CMV-seronegative. Sequencing was performed on PBMCs. The rearrangement links TRBV6-1 to TRBJ2-1; the match to TRBD1 covers 10 bases. The CDR3 spells CASREDTDRGLMFF. CDR3 nucleotide sequence: TGTGCCAGCAGAGAAGACACCGACAGGGGGCTTATGTTCTTC.